This T cell receptor beta chain came from a study of T-cell reconstitution after alpha-beta-depleted transplantation in children. V shed 4 bases and J 8 bases; nucleotides not matched to a gene: 11. Per the germline V gene, CDR1 is SGHDN and CDR2 is FVKESK. The CDR3 covers 14 residues. Study outcomes and limitations: Several hundred expanded graft clones reportedly were the source of alpha-beta T cells about two months after transplant. TCRbeta diversity was high at day 60 in some patients (a result of surviving recipient T cells and thymic progenitors). Newly produced T cells mostly accounted for T-cell counts and diversity one year post-transplant.

This clonotype came up a few times. Its specificity is unknown. TCRbeta library construction was performed incorporating unique molecular identifiers. TCRdb itself ran the PCR reads through MiXCR, one entry per CDR3 protein. The sample holds around 800,000 distinct CDR3 sequences, roughly 16% seen once. This chain joins TRBV14 and TRBJ2-7; 7 bases fit TRBD2. The sequence came from a male patient between 5 and 17 years old who had a stem cell transplant for acute lymphoblastic leukemia, so the T cells may come from the graft donor. The source was PBMCs, mostly from graft donor cells, collected 360 days after TCRalphabeta/CD19-depleted stem cell transplant. The CDR3 region is CASSRLRESPKQYF. The CDR3 nucleotides read TGTGCCAGCAGCCGCCTGCGGGAGAGCCCCAAGCAGTACTTC.